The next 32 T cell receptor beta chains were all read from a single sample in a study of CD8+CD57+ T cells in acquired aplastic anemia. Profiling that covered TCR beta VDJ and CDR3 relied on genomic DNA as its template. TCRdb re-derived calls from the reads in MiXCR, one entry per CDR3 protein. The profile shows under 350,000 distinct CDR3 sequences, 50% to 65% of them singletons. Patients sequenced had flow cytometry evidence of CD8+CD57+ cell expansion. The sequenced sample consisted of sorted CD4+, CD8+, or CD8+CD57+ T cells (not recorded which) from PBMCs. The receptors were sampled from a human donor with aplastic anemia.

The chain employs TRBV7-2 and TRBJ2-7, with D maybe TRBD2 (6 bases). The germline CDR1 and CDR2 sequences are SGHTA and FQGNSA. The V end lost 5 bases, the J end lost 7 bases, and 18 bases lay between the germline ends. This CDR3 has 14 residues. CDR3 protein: CASSGRTTSEEQYF. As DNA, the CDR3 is TGTGCCAGCAGCGGAAGGACTACCTCTGAGGAGCAGTACTTC.

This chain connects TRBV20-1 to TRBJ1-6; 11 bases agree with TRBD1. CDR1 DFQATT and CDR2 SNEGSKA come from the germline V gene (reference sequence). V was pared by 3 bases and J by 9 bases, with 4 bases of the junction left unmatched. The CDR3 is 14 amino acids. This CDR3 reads CSARDRGRSSPLHF. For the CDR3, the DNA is TGCAGTGCTAGGGACAGGGGGCGAAGTTCACCCCTCCACTTT.

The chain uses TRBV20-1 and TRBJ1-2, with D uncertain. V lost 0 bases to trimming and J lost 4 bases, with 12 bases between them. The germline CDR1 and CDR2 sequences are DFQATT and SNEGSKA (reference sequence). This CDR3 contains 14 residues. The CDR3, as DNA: TGCAGTGCTAGAGATACCACGATGGGCTATGGCTACACCTTC. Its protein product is CSARDTTMGYGYTF.

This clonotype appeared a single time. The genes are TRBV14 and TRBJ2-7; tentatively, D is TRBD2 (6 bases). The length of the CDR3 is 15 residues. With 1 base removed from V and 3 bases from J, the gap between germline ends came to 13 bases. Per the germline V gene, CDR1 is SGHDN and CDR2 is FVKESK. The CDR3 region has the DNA TGTGCCAGCAGCCAAGGGGCGGGGCCGAGCTACGAGCAGTACTTC. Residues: CASSQGAGPSYEQYF.

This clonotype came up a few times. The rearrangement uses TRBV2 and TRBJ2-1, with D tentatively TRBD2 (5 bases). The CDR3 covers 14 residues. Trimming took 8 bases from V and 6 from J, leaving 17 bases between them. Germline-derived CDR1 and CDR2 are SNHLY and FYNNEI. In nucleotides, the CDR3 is TGTGCCAGCGGCCTCGGGGAAGGCCCCAATGAGCAGTTCTTC. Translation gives CASGLGEGPNEQFF.

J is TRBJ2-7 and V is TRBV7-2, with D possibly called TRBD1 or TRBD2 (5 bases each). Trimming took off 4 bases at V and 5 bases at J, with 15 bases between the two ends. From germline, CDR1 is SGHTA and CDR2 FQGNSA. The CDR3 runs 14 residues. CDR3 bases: TGTGCCAGCAGCTCCGTCGGGGCCAGGAACGAGCAGTACTTC. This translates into CASSSVGARNEQYF.

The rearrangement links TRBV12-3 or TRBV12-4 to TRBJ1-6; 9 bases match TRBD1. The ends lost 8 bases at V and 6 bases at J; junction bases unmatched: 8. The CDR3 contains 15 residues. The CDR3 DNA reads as TGTGCCAGCCGTCACAGGGGGCAGGGTAATTCACCCCTCCACTTT. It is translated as CASRHRGQGNSPLHF.

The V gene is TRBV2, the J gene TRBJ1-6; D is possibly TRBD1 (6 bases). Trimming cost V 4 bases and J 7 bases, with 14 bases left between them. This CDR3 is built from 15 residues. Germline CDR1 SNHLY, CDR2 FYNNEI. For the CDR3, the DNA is TGTGCCAGCAGTGGGGTCACAGGGTTAAATTCACCCCTCCACTTT. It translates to CASSGVTGLNSPLHF.

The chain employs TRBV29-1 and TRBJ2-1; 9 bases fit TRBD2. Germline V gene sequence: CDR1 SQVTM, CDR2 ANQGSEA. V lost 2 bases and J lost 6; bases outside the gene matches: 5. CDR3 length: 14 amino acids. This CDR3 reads CSVERGRASNEQFF. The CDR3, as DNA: TGCAGCGTTGAACGCGGGAGGGCCTCCAATGAGCAGTTCTTC.

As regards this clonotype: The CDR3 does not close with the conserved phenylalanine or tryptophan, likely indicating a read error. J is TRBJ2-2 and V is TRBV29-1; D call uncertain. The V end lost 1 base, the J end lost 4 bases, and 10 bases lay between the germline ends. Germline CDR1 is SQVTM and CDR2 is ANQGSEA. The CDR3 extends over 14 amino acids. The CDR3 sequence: CSVEVQGSTGELFI. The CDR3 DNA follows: TGCAGCGTTGAAGTCCAAGGAAGCACCGGGGAGCTGTTTATT.

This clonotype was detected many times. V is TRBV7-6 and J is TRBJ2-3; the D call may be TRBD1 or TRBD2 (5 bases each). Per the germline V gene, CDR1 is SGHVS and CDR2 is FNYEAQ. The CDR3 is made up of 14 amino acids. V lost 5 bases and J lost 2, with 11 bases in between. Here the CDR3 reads CASSRGPNTDTQYF. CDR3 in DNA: TGTGCCAGCAGCCGGGGACCAAACACAGATACGCAGTATTTT.

The CDR3 protein is CASSFPTSGAADKETQYF. CDR3 DNA: TGTGCCAGCAGCTTCCCTACTAGCGGGGCTGCAGATAAGGAGACCCAGTACTTC. This chain links TRBV7-9 with TRBJ2-5; 10 nucleotides agree with TRBD2. Germline CDR1 and CDR2: SEHNR and FQNEAQ (reference sequence). CDR3 length equals 18 residues. The trim removed 3 bases at V and 5 bases at J, leaving 15 bases unmatched.

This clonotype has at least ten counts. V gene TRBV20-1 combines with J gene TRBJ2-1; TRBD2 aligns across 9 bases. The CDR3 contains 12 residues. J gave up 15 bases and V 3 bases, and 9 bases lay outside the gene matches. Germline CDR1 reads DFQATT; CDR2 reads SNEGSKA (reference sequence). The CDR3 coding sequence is TGCAGTGCTAGGAGTAGCGGGGGAACTACGTTCTTC. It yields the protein CSARSSGGTTFF.

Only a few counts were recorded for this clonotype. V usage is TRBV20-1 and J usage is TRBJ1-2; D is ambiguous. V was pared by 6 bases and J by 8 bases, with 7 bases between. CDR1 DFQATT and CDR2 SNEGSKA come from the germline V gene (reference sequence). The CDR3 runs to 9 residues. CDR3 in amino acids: CSAGQGYTF. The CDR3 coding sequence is TGCAGTGCAGGGCAGGGCTACACCTTC.

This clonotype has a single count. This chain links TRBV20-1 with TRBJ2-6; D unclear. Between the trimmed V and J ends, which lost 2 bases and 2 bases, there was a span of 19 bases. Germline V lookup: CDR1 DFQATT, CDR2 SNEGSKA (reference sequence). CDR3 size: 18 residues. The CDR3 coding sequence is TGCAGTGCTAGAAATCGCTGGGCAGGAGCTACTGGGGCCAACGTCCTGACTTTC. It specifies CSARNRWAGATGANVLTF.

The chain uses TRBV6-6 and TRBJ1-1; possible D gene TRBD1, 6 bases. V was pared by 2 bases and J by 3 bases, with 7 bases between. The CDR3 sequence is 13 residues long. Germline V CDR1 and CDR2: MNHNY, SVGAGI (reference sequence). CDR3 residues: CASSYEGDTEAFF. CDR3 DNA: TGTGCCAGCAGTTACGAGGGGGACACTGAAGCTTTCTTT.

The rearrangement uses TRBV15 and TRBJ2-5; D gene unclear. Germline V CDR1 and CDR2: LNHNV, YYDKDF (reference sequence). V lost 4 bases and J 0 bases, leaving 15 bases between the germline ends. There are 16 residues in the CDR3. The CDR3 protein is CATSKEAPDYQETQYF. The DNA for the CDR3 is TGTGCCACCAGCAAAGAAGCCCCAGACTACCAAGAGACCCAGTACTTC.

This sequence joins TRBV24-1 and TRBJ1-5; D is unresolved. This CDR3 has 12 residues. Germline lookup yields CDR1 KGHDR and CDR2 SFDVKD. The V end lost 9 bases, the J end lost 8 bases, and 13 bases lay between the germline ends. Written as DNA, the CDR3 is TGTGCCACCGGCACCGGGTTAGAGCCCCAGCATTTT. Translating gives CATGTGLEPQHF.

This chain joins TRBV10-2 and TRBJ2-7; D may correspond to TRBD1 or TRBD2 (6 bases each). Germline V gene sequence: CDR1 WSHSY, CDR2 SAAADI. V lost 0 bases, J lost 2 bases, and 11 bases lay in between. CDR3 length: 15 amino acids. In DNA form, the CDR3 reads TGCGCCAGCAGTGAGTCGACGGGGGCGACCTACGAGCAGTACTTC. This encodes CASSESTGATYEQYF.

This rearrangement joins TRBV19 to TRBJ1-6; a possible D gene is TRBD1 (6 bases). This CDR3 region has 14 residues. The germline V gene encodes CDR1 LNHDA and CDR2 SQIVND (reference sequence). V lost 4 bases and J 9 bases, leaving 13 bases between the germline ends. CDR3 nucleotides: TGTGCCAGTAGTACGGGGGCAGGGCTTTCACCCCTCCACTTT. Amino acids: CASSTGAGLSPLHF.

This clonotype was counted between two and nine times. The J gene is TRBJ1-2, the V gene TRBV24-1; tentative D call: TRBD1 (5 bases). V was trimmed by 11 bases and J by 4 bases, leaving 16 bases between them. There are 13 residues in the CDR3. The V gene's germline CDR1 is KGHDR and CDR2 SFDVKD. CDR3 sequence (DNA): TGTGCCATCGGGAAAGGGGCCGGCTATGGCTACACCTTC. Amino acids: CAIGKGAGYGYTF.

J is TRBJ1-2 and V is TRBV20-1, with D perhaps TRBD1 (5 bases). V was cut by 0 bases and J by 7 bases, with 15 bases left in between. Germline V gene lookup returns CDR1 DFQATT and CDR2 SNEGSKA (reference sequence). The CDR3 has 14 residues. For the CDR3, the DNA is TGCAGTGCTAGAGATCGTCAGGGTGAGGCTGGCTACACCTTC. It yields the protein CSARDRQGEAGYTF.

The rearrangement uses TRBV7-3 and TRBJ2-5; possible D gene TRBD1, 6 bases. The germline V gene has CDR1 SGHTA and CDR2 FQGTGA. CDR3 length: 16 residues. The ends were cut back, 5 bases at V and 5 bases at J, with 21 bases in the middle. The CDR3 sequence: CASSPTGMQRWETQYF. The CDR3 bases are TGTGCCAGCAGCCCTACAGGGATGCAACGATGGGAGACCCAGTACTTC.

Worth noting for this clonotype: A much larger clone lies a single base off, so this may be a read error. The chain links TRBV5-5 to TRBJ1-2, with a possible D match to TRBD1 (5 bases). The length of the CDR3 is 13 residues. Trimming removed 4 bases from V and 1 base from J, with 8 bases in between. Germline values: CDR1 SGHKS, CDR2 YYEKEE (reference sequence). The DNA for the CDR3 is TGTGCCAGCAGCCGTGACAGTAACTATGGCTACACCTTC. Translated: CASSRDSNYGYTF.

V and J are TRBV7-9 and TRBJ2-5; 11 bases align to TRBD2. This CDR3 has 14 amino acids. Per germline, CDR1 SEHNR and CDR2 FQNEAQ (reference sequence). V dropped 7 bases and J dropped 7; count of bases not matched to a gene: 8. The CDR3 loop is CASKSLAGEGTQYF. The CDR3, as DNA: TGTGCCAGCAAGTCACTAGCGGGGGAAGGGACCCAGTACTTC.

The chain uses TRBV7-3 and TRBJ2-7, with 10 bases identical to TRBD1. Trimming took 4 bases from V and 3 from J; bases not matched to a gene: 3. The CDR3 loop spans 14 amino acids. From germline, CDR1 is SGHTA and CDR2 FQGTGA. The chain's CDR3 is CASSWGQGRYEQYF. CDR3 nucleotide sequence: TGTGCCAGCAGCTGGGGACAGGGGCGCTACGAGCAGTACTTC. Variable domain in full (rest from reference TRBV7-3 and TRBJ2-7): GAGVSQTPSNKVTEKGKYVELRCDPISGHTALYWYRQSLGQGPEFLIYFQGTGAADDSGLPNDRFFAVRPEGSVSTLKIQRTERGDSAVYLCASSWGQGRYEQYFGPGTRLTVT.

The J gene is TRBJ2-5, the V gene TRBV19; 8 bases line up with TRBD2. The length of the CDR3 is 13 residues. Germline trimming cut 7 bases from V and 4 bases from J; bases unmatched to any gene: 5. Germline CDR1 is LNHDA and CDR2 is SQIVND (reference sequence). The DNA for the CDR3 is TGTGCCAGTAATCCAGCGGGAGTAGAGACCCAGTACTTC. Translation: CASNPAGVETQYF.

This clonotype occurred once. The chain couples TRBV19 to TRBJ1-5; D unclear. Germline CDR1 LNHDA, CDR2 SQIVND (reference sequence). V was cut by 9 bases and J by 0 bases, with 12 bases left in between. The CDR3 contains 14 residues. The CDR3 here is CASATKNSNQPQHF. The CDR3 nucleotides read TGTGCCAGCGCAACCAAAAATAGCAATCAGCCCCAGCATTTT.

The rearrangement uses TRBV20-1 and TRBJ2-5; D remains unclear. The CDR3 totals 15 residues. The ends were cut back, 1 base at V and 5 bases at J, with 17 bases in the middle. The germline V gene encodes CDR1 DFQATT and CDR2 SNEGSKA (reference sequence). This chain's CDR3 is CSARVPPELEETQYF. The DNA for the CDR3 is TGCAGTGCTAGAGTCCCCCCGGAGTTGGAGGAGACCCAGTACTTC.

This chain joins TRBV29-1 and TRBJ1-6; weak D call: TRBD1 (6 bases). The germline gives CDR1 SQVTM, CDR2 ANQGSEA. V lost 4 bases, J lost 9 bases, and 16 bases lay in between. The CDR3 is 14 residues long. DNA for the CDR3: TGCAGCGTTGGATACGGGGGCAAGGGTTCACCCCTCCACTTT. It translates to CSVGYGGKGSPLHF.

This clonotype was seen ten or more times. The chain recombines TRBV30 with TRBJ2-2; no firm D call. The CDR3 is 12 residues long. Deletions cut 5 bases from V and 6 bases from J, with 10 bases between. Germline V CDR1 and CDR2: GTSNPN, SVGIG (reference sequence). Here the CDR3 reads CAWGRKSGELFF. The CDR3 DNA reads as TGTGCCTGGGGTCGGAAATCCGGGGAGCTGTTTTTT. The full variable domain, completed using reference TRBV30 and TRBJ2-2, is SQTIHQWPATLVQPVGSPLSLECTVEGTSNPNLYWYRQAAGRGLQLLFYSVGIGQISSEVPQNLSASRPQDRQFILSSKKLLLSDSGFYLCAWGRKSGELFFGEGSRLTVL.

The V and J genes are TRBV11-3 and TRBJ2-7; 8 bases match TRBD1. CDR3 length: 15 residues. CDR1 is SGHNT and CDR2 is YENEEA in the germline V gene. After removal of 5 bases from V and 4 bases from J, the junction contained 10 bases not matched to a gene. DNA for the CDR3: TGTGCCAGCAGCCCGCGCTCGGGGACAGGTTACGAGCAGTACTTC. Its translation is CASSPRSGTGYEQYF.